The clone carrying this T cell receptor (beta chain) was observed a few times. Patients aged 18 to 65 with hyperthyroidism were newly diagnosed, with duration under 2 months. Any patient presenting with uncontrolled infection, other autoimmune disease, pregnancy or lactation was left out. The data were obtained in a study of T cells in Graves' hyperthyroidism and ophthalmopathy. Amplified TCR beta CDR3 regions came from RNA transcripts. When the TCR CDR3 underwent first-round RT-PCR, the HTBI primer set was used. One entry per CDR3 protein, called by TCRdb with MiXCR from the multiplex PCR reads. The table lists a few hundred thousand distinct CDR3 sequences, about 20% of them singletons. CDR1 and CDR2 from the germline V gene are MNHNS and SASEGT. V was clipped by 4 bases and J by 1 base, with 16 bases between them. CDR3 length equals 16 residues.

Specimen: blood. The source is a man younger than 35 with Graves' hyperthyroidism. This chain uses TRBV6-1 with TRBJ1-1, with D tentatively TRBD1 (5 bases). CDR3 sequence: CASSVGGKGANTEAFF. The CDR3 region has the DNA TGTGCCAGCAGTGTCGGGGGAAAGGGCGCGAACACTGAAGCTTTCTTT.